This T cell receptor (beta chain) was sequenced during a study of blood T cell repertoires in COVID-19 (dated by TCRdb to 2018 to 2021). A note on the overall study: Collaborator samples came from the United States, Italy and Spain and covered acute and convalescent phases of COVID-19. The samples were drawn from the first 160 participants of the ongoing ImmuneRACE study and from more than 1,000 subjects provided by 6 global collaborators. Where available, HLA class I and class II types were obtained from metadata supplied by the sample provider rather than from assay-based typing. The dataset comprised deeply sampled blood TCRbeta repertoires from subjects exposed to, actively infected with, or recovered from COVID-19. Sample metadata almost always included a de-identified subject ID, COVID-19 status, age in years and sex. The material from the prospective study consisted of cDNA or gDNA derived from T cells, B-cell-depleted T cells, or PBMCs. The repertoires were released in a freely available public database meant as a resource for research on the immune response to SARS-CoV-2. The investigation overall reported the following: How much clinical and demographic metadata was included differed by source and by participant, and the metadata was provided uncurated.

In the prospective study, participants were about 18 to 100 years old, resided in approximately 25 geographic areas of the United States, and were enrolled through a virtual design. To assign participants to cohorts, the prospective study relied on clinical history that participants themselves reported in a screening survey and a study questionnaire. Recovered participants in ImmuneRACE Cohort 3 were defined by two consecutive negative NP/OP PCR tests, clearance by a healthcare professional, or resolution of symptoms. Mobile phlebotomists in the prospective study collected whole blood, serum and a nasopharyngeal or oropharyngeal swab from every participant. Prospective study participants could optionally give additional blood draws and questionnaires over a roughly 2-month period. Blood samples from the prospective study were shipped frozen or at room temperature prior to DNA extraction. TCRbeta CDR3 regions were amplified from genomic DNA by means of the immunoSEQ Assay, a bias-controlled multiplex PCR. From the authors' description of their analysis: The number of nucleated cells in each sample was estimated by amplification of reference gene primers within the assay. To quantify the absolute abundance of each unique TCRbeta CDR3 rearrangement, sequence reads were collapsed and filtered. Productive Simpson clonality was computed per sample as the square root of Simpson's diversity index over productive rearrangements. What TCRdb holds here is the immuneACCESS table cut down to in-frame rearrangements. Part of the clones is not present; checked against another copy, under half of the missing clones reflect an unresolved V gene, and the others are unexplained. V, J and clone size are taken as reported in that table, and D and trimming were inferred from the DNA itself. For this sample the table gives around 310,000 clones, of which roughly 89% were detected only once. About a tenth of the sample belongs to the ten largest clones.

V lost 5 bases and J lost 6 bases, and the count of bases not matched to a germline gene is 9. Including cysteine and phenylalanine, the CDR3 has 15 amino acids. The CDR3 DNA has 45 bases and is translated from base 1. Looking up the germline V gene yields CDR1 SNHLY and CDR2 FYNNEI. This clone has a handful of counts. No antigen is known for it. No clone much larger than this one lies a single base away; base qualities are absent. Sample: PBMCs or T cells enriched from blood (not recorded which). This sequence was found in a woman aged 25 to 39 who had recovered from COVID-19. The sequence is built from TRBV2 and TRBJ1-2; TRBD1 fits 10 bases in the junction. The CDR3 reads CASSFGGQGMDGYTF. Read as DNA, the sequence is TGTGCCAGCAGTTTCGGGGGACAGGGGATGGATGGCTACACCTTC.